The present T cell receptor (beta chain) was sequenced within a study of blood T cell repertoires in COVID-19. Across the whole study: The study drew acute and convalescent COVID-19 samples from the United States, Italy and Spain.

This CDR3 comprises 18 residues. Germline lookup yields CDR1 SNHLY and CDR2 FYNNEI. The V and J ends lost 2 bases and 6 bases respectively, with 20 bases between them. Authors' processing steps: Estimates of nucleated cell counts were drawn from the amplification of reference gene primers. Assay used: immunoSEQ multiplex PCR; TCRdb lists only in-frame clones, some missing. The D gene and trimming were derived from the DNA, and the V and J assignments and clone size from that table. Among roughly 430,000 clones listed, approximately 90% were seen once. The study drew participants aged about 18 to 90 years from 20 to 30 US areas. A COVID-19 case was met by exposed participants within 2 weeks before study entry.

The sequencing input was PBMCs or T cells enriched from blood (not recorded which). This clonotype originated in a woman aged 18-30 years who had been exposed to COVID-19. The chain combines TRBV2 with TRBJ1-6; D perhaps matches TRBD1 (6 bases). In nucleotides, the CDR3 is TGTGCCAGCAGTGAACTCGGGTCGGTAGGGACACGTAATTCACCCCTCCACTTT. Its translation is CASSELGSVGTRNSPLHF.